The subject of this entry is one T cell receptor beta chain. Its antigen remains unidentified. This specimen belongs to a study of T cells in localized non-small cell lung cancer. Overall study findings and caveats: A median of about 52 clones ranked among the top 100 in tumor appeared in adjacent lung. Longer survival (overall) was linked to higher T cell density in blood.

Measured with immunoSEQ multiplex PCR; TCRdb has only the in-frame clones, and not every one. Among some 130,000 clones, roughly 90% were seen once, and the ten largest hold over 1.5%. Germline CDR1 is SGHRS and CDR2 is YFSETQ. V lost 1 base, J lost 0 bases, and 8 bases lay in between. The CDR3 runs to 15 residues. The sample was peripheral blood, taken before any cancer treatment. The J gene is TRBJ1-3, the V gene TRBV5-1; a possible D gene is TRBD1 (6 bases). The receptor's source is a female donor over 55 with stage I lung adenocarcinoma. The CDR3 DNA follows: TGCGCCAGCAGCTTGACAGGGCCCTCTGGAAACACCATATATTTT. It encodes CASSLTGPSGNTIYF.